A selection of T cell receptor beta chains follows, all from one sample in a study of blood T cell repertoires in COVID-19. Method: immunoSEQ multiplex PCR; TCRdb's copy keeps in-frame clones and lacks some. The sample lists 50,000 to 55,000 clones; about 90% were seen once. The specimen was peripheral blood. Receptor source: a human donor with active COVID-19. The donor label of this sample is uncertain. The conserved cysteine and the conserved F or W are not part of the CDR3 here. A D gene is named only where the DNA matches it firmly. Not every row has a clone size; where given, it reads once, few, many or a size class.

v_gene	j_gene	abundance	d_gene	CDR3aa
TRBV5-1	TRBJ2-5	NA	TRBD1	ASSLGGQGKETQY
TRBV9	TRBJ2-7	few	TRBD2	ASSVAESGGPFSYEQY
TRBV7-9	TRBJ1-5	NA	TRBD1	ASSLPGQGAGQPQH
TRBV19	TRBJ1-5	once	NA	ASSYTHRNSNQPQH
TRBV2	TRBJ2-3	NA	NA	ATLQGFSDTQY
TRBV5-4	TRBJ2-7	NA	NA	ASSRDRASYEQY
TRBV27	TRBJ1-2	once	NA	ASAPMGGAYGYT
TRBV7-2	TRBJ2-5	NA	NA	ASSSFRQETQY
TRBV11-2	TRBJ2-7	NA	NA	ASSLVYRAHEQY
TRBV18	TRBJ1-5	once	NA	ASSPAAEGQPQH
TRBV7-3	TRBJ2-3	NA	TRBD2	ASSLGPSLADSSTDTQY
TRBV2	TRBJ1-2	NA	NA	ASSEFLGPT
TRBV6-6	TRBJ2-7	NA	TRBD1	ASSPGVRQGAYEQY
TRBV5-6	TRBJ1-1	NA	NA	ASSAGGGPTEAF
TRBV2	TRBJ2-1	NA	NA	ASSEGRSSYNEQF
TRBV6-2/TRBV6-3	TRBJ2-5	NA	NA	ASSYSGGLDGETQY
TRBV27	TRBJ2-7	NA	NA	ASSLVGTLSYEQY
TRBV6-2/TRBV6-3	TRBJ1-5	NA	NA	ASSYRGMGNQPQH
TRBV9	TRBJ1-1	once	TRBD1	ASSVGNRGHTEAF
TRBV4-3	TRBJ2-7	NA	TRBD2	ASSEGRGTSYEQY
TRBV10-3	TRBJ1-2	NA	TRBD1	AISGTGKNYGYT
TRBV7-3	TRBJ2-3	NA	TRBD2	ASSAAGGLDTQY
TRBV6-2/TRBV6-3	TRBJ2-6	NA	TRBD2	ASIPSGGVGTGANVLT
TRBV19	TRBJ1-1	NA	TRBD1	ASSISSGGNTEAF
TRBV6-6	TRBJ1-6	NA	TRBD1	ASSTGTGANSPLH
TRBV7-3	TRBJ1-1	NA	TRBD1	ASSPHRGTEAF
TRBV6-2/TRBV6-3	TRBJ1-2	NA	NA	ASSYEGSYGYT
TRBV10-2	TRBJ1-4	once	NA	ASSEQRGAGEKLF
TRBV4-3	TRBJ1-6	NA	NA	ASSQGVGRPLH
TRBV3-1/TRBV3-2	TRBJ2-7	NA	NA	ASSHAGLSYEQY
TRBV24-1	TRBJ1-2	once	TRBD1	ATSVVRGDSRYGYT
TRBV10-3	TRBJ2-7	few	TRBD1	AISGQGTYEQY
TRBV19	TRBJ2-7	few	NA	ASSIQVNTYEQY
TRBV6-5	TRBJ2-1	once	TRBD1	ASSFASGTGVEQF
TRBV19	TRBJ2-2	NA	NA	ASSIRARLVAGELF
TRBV19	TRBJ1-5	NA	NA	ASSTHYPGYSNQPQH
TRBV15	TRBJ2-7	NA	NA	ATSRDIMRTQTYEQY
TRBV7-9	TRBJ2-3	NA	NA	ASSLANGGTDTQY
TRBV29-1	TRBJ1-2	NA	NA	SVPENPPYGYT
TRBV19	TRBJ1-2	NA	TRBD1	ASSDPGQGTYGYT
TRBV9	TRBJ1-2	NA	NA	ASSRGGQGAYGYT
TRBV11-3	TRBJ2-1	once	NA	ASSLEAGSLGGNEQF